This T cell receptor (beta chain) was profiled in a study of T cell therapy after organ transplantation. Across the whole study: Most of the ten patients were clinical responders.

Drug-resistant or recurrent cytomegalovirus affected these solid-organ transplant recipient patients. The germline CDR1 and CDR2 sequences are SNHLY and FYNNEI. The CDR3 totals 14 residues. Germline trimming cut 6 bases from V and 3 bases from J; bases unmatched to any gene: 4. Only in-frame clones appear in the TCRdb table, and some are missing; sequencing was by immunoSEQ multiplex PCR. This table holds 45,000 to 50,000 clones, 85% to 95% found once. As to this clone: Its antigen is not known.

Study observations and caveats: Reconstitution after therapy seemingly combined transferred and product-undetected endogenous clonotypes. Effects of concurrent antirejection and antiviral medications were not evaluable.

The TCR sequence derives from a human patient who had received a solid organ transplant and had CMV disease. The chain employs TRBV2 and TRBJ2-2; 7 bases agree with TRBD1. Here the sequenced sample was CD8+ T cells from blood, taken before autologous CMV-specific T cell therapy. In nucleotides, the CDR3 is TGTGCCAGCAGGATACAGGGGTACACCGGGGAGCTGTTTTTT. Translating gives CASRIQGYTGELFF.